This T cell receptor (beta chain) came from a study of siplizumab effects on memory and regulatory T cells. Using immunoSEQ multiplex PCR, the repertoire was profiled, and TCRdb retains in-frame clones only, with some absent. The sample includes more than 60,000 clones, approximately 96% of them seen just once. CDR3 length: 14 residues. Germline V gene sequence: CDR1 SGHAT, CDR2 FQDESV (reference sequence). The V and J ends lost 5 bases and 5 bases respectively, with 10 bases between them. V and J are TRBV11-1 and TRBJ1-6; D call uncertain. The sequence came from a human donor in good health. The sample was naive CD8+ T cells sorted from blood. Here the CDR3 DNA reads TGTGCCAGCAGCCGGAGGGCGGATAATTCACCCCTCCACTTT. This encodes CASSRRADNSPLHF.